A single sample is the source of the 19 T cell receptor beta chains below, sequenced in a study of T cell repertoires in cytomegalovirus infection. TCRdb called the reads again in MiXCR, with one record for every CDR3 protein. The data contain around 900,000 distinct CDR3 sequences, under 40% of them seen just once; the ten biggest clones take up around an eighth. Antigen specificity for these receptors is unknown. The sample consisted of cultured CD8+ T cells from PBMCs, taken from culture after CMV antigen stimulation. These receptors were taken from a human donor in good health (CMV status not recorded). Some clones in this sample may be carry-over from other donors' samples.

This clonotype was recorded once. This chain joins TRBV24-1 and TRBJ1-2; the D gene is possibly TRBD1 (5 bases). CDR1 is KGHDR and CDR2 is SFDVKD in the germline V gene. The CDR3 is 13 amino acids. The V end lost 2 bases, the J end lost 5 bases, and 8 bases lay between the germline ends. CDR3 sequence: CATSDSRVYGYTF. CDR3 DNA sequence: TGTGCCACCAGTGATTCCAGGGTATATGGCTACACCTTC.

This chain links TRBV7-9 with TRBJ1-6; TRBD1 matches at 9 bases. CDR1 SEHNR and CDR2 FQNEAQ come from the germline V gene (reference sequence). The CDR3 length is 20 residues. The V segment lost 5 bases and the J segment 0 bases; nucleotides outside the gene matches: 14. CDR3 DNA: TGTGCCAGCAGCCAGCCCGGGACAGGGACTCGGGGCTCCTATAATTCACCCCTCCACTTT. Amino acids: CASSQPGTGTRGSYNSPLHF.

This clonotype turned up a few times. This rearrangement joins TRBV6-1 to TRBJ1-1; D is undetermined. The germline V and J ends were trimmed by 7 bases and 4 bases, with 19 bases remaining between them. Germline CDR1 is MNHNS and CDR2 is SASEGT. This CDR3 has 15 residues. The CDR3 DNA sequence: TGTGCCAGCACCGAAAGTAGGGTTCGAGTCACTGAAGCTTTCTTT. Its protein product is CASTESRVRVTEAFF.

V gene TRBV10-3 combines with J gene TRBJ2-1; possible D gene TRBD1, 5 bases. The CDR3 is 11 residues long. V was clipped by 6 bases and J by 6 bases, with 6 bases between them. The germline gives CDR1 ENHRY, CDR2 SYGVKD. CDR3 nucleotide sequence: TGTGCCATCAGAGGGGTCAATGAGCAGTTCTTC. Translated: CAIRGVNEQFF.

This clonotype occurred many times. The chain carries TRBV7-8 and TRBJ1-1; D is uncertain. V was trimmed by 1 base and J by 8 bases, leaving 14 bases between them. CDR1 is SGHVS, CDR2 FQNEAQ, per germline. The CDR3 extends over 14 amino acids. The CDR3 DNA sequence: TGTGCCAGCAGCTTAGATTTAGGGCTGGGGGAAGCTTTCTTT. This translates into CASSLDLGLGEAFF. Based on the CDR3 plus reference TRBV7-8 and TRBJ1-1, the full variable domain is GAGVSQSPRYKVAKRGQDVALRCDPISGHVSLFWYQQALGQGPEFLTYFQNEAQLDKSGLPSDRFFAERPEGSVSTLKIQRTQQEDSAVYLCASSLDLGLGEAFFGQGTRLTVV.

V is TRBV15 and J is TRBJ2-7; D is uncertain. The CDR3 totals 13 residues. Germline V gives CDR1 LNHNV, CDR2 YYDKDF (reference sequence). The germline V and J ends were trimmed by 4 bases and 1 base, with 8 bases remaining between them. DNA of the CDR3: TGTGCCACCAGCACCGGCAGATCCTACGAGCAGTACTTC. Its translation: CATSTGRSYEQYF.

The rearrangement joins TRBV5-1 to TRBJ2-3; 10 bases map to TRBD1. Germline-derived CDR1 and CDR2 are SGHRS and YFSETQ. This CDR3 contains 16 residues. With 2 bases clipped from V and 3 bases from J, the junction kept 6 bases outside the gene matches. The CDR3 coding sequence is TGCGCCAGCAGCTTCCGTGACAGGGGGCTTACAGATACGCAGTATTTT. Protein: CASSFRDRGLTDTQYF.

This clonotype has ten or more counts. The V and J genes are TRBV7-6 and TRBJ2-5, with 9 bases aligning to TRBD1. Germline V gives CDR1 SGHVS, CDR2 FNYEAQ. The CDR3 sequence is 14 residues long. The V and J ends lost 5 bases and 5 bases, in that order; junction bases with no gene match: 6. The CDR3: CASSHTGGGETQYF. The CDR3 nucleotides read TGTGCCAGCAGCCACACAGGGGGCGGGGAGACCCAGTACTTC.

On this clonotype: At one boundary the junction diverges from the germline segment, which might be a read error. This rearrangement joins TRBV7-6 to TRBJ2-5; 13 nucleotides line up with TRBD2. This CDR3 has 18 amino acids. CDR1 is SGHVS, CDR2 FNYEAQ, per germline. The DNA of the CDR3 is TGTGCTAGCAGCCCCAGACTAGCGGGGGGCGGGTACCAAGAGACCCAGTACTTC. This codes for CASSPRLAGGGYQETQYF.

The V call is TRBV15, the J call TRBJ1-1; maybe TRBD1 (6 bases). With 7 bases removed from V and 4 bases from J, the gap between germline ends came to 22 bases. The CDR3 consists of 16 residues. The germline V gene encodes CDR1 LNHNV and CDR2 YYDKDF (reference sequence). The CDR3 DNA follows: TGTGCCACCAACTCTCTAGGAGGGGGAAGCGGCACTGAAGCTTTCTTT. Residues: CATNSLGGGSGTEAFF.

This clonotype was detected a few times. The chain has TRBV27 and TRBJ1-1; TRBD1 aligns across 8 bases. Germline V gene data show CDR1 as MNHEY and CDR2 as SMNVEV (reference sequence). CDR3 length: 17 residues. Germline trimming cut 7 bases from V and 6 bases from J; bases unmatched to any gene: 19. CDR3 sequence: CASNPGTGPFWESEAFF. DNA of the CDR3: TGTGCCAGCAATCCCGGGACAGGCCCTTTTTGGGAGTCTGAAGCTTTCTTT.

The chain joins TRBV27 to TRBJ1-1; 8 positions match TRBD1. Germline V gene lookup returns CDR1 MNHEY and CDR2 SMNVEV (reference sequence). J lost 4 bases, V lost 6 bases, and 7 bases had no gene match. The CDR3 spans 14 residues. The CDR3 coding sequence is TGTGCCAGCAGACCCCATGACAGGGGCACTGAAGCTTTCTTT. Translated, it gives CASRPHDRGTEAFF.

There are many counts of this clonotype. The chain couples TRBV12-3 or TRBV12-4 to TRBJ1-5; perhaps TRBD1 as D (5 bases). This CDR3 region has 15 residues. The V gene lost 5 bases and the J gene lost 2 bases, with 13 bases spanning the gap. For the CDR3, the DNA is TGTGCCAGCAGTCAGGGAGTCTGGGGCAATCAGCCCCAGCATTTT. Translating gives CASSQGVWGNQPQHF.

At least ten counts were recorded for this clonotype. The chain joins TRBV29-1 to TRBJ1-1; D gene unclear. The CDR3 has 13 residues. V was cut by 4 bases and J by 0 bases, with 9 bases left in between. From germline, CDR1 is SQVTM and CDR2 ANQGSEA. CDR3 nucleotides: TGCAGCGTTGCCCCACGCATGAACACTGAAGCTTTCTTT. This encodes CSVAPRMNTEAFF.

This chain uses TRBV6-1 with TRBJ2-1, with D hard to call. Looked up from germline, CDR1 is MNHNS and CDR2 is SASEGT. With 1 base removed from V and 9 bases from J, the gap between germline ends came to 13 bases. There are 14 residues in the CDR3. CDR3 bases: TGTGCCAGCAGTGAAGGGGTCTCCTCGGGTGAGCAGTTCTTC. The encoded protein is CASSEGVSSGEQFF.

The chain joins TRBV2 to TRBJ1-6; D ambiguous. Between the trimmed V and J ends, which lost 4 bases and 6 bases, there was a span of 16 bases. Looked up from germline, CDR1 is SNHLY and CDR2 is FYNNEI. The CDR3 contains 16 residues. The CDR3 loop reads CASSVRGGDGNSPLHF. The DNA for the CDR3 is TGTGCCAGCAGTGTCCGGGGTGGGGATGGTAATTCACCCCTCCACTTT.

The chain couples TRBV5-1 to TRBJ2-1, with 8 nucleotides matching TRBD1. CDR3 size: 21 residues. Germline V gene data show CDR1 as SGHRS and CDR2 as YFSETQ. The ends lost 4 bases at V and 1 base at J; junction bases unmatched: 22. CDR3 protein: CASSPLGTGSPRVQSYNEQFF. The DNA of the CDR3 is TGCGCCAGCAGCCCCCTGGGGACAGGATCACCTAGGGTGCAATCCTACAATGAGCAGTTCTTC.

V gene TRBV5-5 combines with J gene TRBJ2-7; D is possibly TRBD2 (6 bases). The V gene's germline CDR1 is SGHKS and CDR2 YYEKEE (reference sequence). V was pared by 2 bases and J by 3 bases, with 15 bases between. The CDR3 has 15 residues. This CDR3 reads CASSFTGEGDYEQYV. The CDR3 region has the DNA TGTGCCAGCAGCTTCACGGGGGAAGGAGACTACGAGCAGTACGTC.

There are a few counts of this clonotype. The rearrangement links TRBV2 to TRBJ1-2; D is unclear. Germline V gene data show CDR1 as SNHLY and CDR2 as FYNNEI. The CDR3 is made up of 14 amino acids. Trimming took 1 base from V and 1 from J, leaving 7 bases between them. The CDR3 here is CASSEEVFNYGYTF. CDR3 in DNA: TGTGCCAGCAGTGAAGAGGTCTTTAACTATGGCTACACCTTC.